This TCR beta chain was sequenced during a study of T cell responses to AZD1222 COVID-19 vaccine. The CDR3 covers 16 residues. V gave up 3 bases and J gave up 0 bases; unmatched junction bases: 4. Germline V gene sequence: CDR1 MDHEN, CDR2 SYDVKM. On this clone: The target antigen is unknown.

The study's findings and limits: Seropositive at baseline were only five or six AZD1222 recipients. Clonal diversity may have been underestimated, and the donors were mostly white British, with more females than males.

Sequencing was performed with immunoSEQ multiplex PCR; in TCRdb, only in-frame clones are kept and a portion is missing. The sample has some 120,000 clones; approximately 85% are singletons. The material sequenced was peripheral blood, taken on day 0 of MenACWY control vaccination. This rearrangement joins TRBV28 to TRBJ1-2; 10 nucleotides agree with TRBD1. This sequence originates from an adult in good health. The DNA of the CDR3 is TGTGCCAGCAGTTTGACAGGGGGCGAGGCTAACTATGGCTACACCTTC. Protein: CASSLTGGEANYGYTF.